Here is one TCR beta chain with its context. Its antigen specificity is not known. Within one base of it there is no much larger clone, and no base qualities were kept. The data originate from a study of chemoradiotherapy in HPV16-positive cancers (dated by TCRdb to 2021 to 2024). Regarding the study in general: Using functional T-cell assays on cells from a couple of HPV16-positive patients, the researchers defined candidate HPV-specific T-cell clones and common TCR motifs. Whether T-cell immunity against the HPV oncoproteins E6 and E7 changes during chemoradiotherapy and whether survival is affected by this immunity were examined in the study. TCR repertoires from over 75 patients with HPV-related cancers were then used to track the candidate HPV-specific TCRs and motifs. Overall results and qualifications from the work: Improved recurrence-free survival in HPV16-positive patients was associated with expansion of HPV-responsive T cells during chemoradiotherapy. Expansion of candidate HPV-specific clones and E7-related TCR motifs was observed in the tumor microenvironment during treatment, whereas no such expansion was observed for non-HPV-specific T cells. The survival association was reported for HPV16-positive patients, and the functional definition of HPV-specific T cells was derived from only two HPV16-positive patients.

Library prep was done by the immunoSEQ multiplex PCR assay. TCRdb limited this immuneACCESS table to in-frame rearrangements with V and J called. A share of clones is missing; checked studies link under half to unresolved V genes, and the rest is unexplained. The sample profile shows about 3,900 clones; around 80% of them were found once. The ten biggest clones cover roughly 11% of the sample. Repertoires were sampled repeatedly over the course of chemoradiotherapy so that clonal expansion in the tumor microenvironment could be followed. Taken from the germline V gene, the CDR1 and CDR2 loops are MDHEN and SYDVKM. V is pruned by 2 bases and J by 10 bases, leaving 2 bases of the junction without a gene match. The CDR3 runs 12 residues from the cysteine to the phenylalanine. Just the 36-base CDR3 DNA is kept, in frame starting at base 1.

The sample here was tumor tissue, taken from a patient who underwent chemoradiotherapy. This receptor was obtained from a human donor with HPV-associated anogenital cancer. The chain was built from TRBV28 and TRBJ1-1, with 9 bases in between that match TRBD1. The CDR3 loop reads CASSLRDRAAFF. The nucleotide sequence reads as follows: TGTGCCAGCAGTTTAAGGGACAGGGCAGCTTTCTTT.